The 29 T cell receptor beta chains presented below share a single source sample, sequenced in a study of vaccination and CD4 T cells after COVID-19. Treatment indicated: approximately nine-day PBMC culture with coronavirus spike peptide pools or control peptides (ViraFEST assay). Antigens of these TCRs are unknown. The study sequenced cultured CD4+ T cell DNA using the Oncomine TCR Beta short-read assay. TCRdb independently ran MiXCR on the PCR reads; one entry per CDR3 protein. The profile covers over 8,500 distinct CDR3 sequences, with 68% appearing a single time and about 10% taken by the ten largest. This sample comprised CD4+ T cells from blood, cultured in vitro, obtained before SARS-CoV-2 vaccination. The receptors were gathered from a human donor who had recovered from COVID-19.

This chain links TRBV6-1 with TRBJ2-2; a weak D match, TRBD2 (5 bases). This CDR3 is 15 amino acids long. Germline V lookup: CDR1 MNHNS, CDR2 SASEGT. V was cut by 8 bases and J by 4 bases, with 17 bases left in between. The CDR3 coding sequence is TGTGCCAGCCTCGCTAGCCCATTTCGCACCGGGGAGCTGTTTTTT. It encodes CASLASPFRTGELFF.

The chain combines TRBV7-2 with TRBJ1-5, with D unclear. Germline V lookup: CDR1 SGHTA, CDR2 FQGNSA. V was shortened by 2 bases and J by 6 bases, with 8 bases between the two germline ends. The CDR3 is made up of 13 amino acids. CDR3 protein: CASSLNTGQPQHF. In DNA, the CDR3 is TGTGCCAGCAGCTTAAACACGGGTCAGCCCCAGCATTTT.

V usage is TRBV6-1 and J usage is TRBJ2-5; no clear D gene. This CDR3 contains 14 residues. Trimming shortened V by 0 bases and J by 0 bases, and 5 bases separated the two germline ends. Germline V gene lookup returns CDR1 MNHNS and CDR2 SASEGT. This CDR3 reads CASSEAVDQETQYF. For the CDR3, the DNA is TGTGCCAGCAGTGAAGCAGTGGACCAAGAGACCCAGTACTTC.

This sequence joins TRBV5-1 and TRBJ1-5, with 9 bases lining up with TRBD1. Germline CDR1 reads SGHRS; CDR2 reads YFSETQ. The trim removed 4 bases at V and 2 bases at J, leaving 4 bases unmatched. The CDR3 loop spans 15 amino acids. DNA of the CDR3: TGCGCCAGCAGCATGACAGGGGGACGCAATCAGCCCCAGCATTTT. This encodes CASSMTGGRNQPQHF.

CDR3 region: CSVAPTTSGNTIYF. CDR3 DNA sequence: TGCAGCGTTGCCCCCACCACGTCTGGAAACACCATATATTTT. The V and J genes are TRBV29-1 and TRBJ1-3; D is unclear. This CDR3 comprises 14 residues. V lost 4 bases and J lost 1, with 11 bases in between. The V gene's germline CDR1 is SQVTM and CDR2 ANQGSEA.

This clonotype is labeled medium-sized. The chain couples TRBV20-1 to TRBJ2-1, with 11 bases matching TRBD2. Germline CDR1 DFQATT, CDR2 SNEGSKA (reference sequence). Trimming took 4 bases from V and 9 from J; bases not matched to a gene: 8. The CDR3 is 14 amino acids. This chain's CDR3 is CSAISGRAEGEQFF. The CDR3 DNA reads TGCAGTGCTATTAGCGGGAGGGCCGAGGGTGAGCAGTTCTTC.

The rearrangement uses TRBV28 and TRBJ2-5; no reliable D call. Trimming took 2 bases from V and 2 from J, leaving 0 bases between them. This CDR3 is built from 11 residues. The germline V gene encodes CDR1 MDHEN and CDR2 SYDVKM. The CDR3 nucleotides read TGTGCCAGCAGTTTACAAGAGACCCAGTACTTC. It is translated as CASSLQETQYF.

The chain links TRBV6-4 to TRBJ2-1, with 11 bases fitting TRBD2. Germline loops: CDR1 MRHNA, CDR2 SNTAGT. Trimming cost V 0 bases and J 6 bases; bases outside gene matches: 1. There are 15 residues in the CDR3. The CDR3 nucleotides are TGTGCCAGCAGTGACTCAACTAGCGGGAGCAATGAGCAGTTCTTC. Translation gives CASSDSTSGSNEQFF.

The chain carries TRBV20-1 and TRBJ1-6; TRBD1 matches at 7 bases. After removal of 7 bases from V and 9 bases from J, the junction contained 12 bases not matched to a gene. Germline V CDR1 and CDR2: DFQATT, SNEGSKA (reference sequence). The CDR3 loop spans 14 amino acids. Here the CDR3 DNA reads TGCAGTGGGAAGGGACAGTTAGTAGGTTCACCCCTCCACTTT. It translates to CSGKGQLVGSPLHF.

The chain recombines TRBV20-1 with TRBJ1-1; tentative D call: TRBD1 (5 bases). The CDR3 runs to 13 residues. The V gene lost 1 base and the J gene lost 0 bases, with 6 bases spanning the gap. The germline gives CDR1 DFQATT, CDR2 SNEGSKA (reference sequence). In DNA, the CDR3 is TGCAGTGCTAGAGTGACAGTGAACACTGAAGCTTTCTTT. Translating gives CSARVTVNTEAFF.

By proportion, this clonotype is medium-sized. V usage is TRBV20-1 and J usage is TRBJ2-1, with 8 bases matching TRBD1. Germline V gives CDR1 DFQATT, CDR2 SNEGSKA (reference sequence). The CDR3 loop spans 15 amino acids. After removal of 3 bases from V and 6 bases from J, the junction contained 10 bases not matched to a gene. This CDR3 reads CSARMTGDVGNEQFF. The CDR3 coding sequence is TGCAGTGCTAGGATGACAGGGGATGTTGGCAATGAGCAGTTCTTC.

This clonotype appeared a single time. The chain joins TRBV30 to TRBJ1-5; D not certain. Per germline, CDR1 GTSNPN and CDR2 SVGIG (reference sequence). CDR3 length: 14 amino acids. The germline V and J ends were trimmed by 3 bases and 7 bases, with 16 bases remaining between them. CDR3 in amino acids: CAWRSQASGQPQHF. The CDR3 DNA is TGTGCCTGGAGAAGCCAGGCCAGTGGGCAGCCCCAGCATTTT.

The V gene is TRBV20-1, the J gene TRBJ1-3, with D maybe TRBD1 (5 bases). Looked up from germline, CDR1 is DFQATT and CDR2 is SNEGSKA (reference sequence). This CDR3 has 15 amino acids. Trimming pared 6 bases from V and 0 bases from J, leaving 15 bases between. The CDR3 DNA sequence: TGCAGTGCGCAGGGACCGCCGAGCTCTGGAAACACCATATATTTT. Amino acids: CSAQGPPSSGNTIYF.

The V gene is TRBV2, the J gene TRBJ2-1; 9 bases fit TRBD2. Germline values: CDR1 SNHLY, CDR2 FYNNEI. V trimming: 6 bases; J trimming: 1 base; junction bases outside the gene matches: 13. The CDR3 spans 18 residues. CDR3 loop: CASSQGPRGGGSYNEQFF. Written as DNA, the CDR3 is TGTGCCAGCAGCCAAGGCCCTCGCGGGGGGGGGTCCTACAATGAGCAGTTCTTC.

The chain recombines TRBV27 with TRBJ2-7; the match to TRBD1 covers 10 bases. This CDR3 comprises 14 residues. Germline V gene sequence: CDR1 MNHEY, CDR2 SMNVEV (reference sequence). With V trimmed by 10 bases and J by 7 bases, 13 bases remained unmatched. CDR3 sequence: CAIPRTGGGKEQYF. CDR3 nucleotide sequence: TGTGCCATCCCGCGGACAGGGGGTGGGAAAGAGCAGTACTTC.

The chain joins TRBV6-1 to TRBJ1-1, with 8 bases fitting TRBD1. Trimming at V came to 5 bases and at J to 0 bases, leaving 11 bases not matched to a gene. This CDR3 is built from 17 residues. Germline CDR1 MNHNS, CDR2 SASEGT. The CDR3 loop reads CASSSDRGLKMNTEAFF. The CDR3 coding sequence is TGTGCCAGCAGTAGCGACAGGGGACTTAAGATGAACACTGAAGCTTTCTTT.

The chain recombines TRBV20-1 with TRBJ2-7, with 13 bases aligning to TRBD2. CDR3 length: 13 amino acids. Germline CDR1 DFQATT, CDR2 SNEGSKA (reference sequence). J was trimmed by 4 bases and V by 6 bases; bases with no gene match: 3. The CDR3 loop reads CSARTSGSYEQYF. The CDR3 DNA sequence: TGCAGTGCAAGGACTAGCGGGAGTTACGAGCAGTACTTC.

The gene calls are TRBV20-1 and TRBJ2-1; no definite D call. CDR3 length equals 12 residues. Germline V gives CDR1 DFQATT, CDR2 SNEGSKA (reference sequence). V lost 1 base, J lost 2 bases, and 3 bases lay in between. The chain's CDR3 is CSARVAYNEQFF. CDR3 DNA: TGCAGTGCTAGAGTGGCCTACAATGAGCAGTTCTTC.

The gene calls are TRBV29-1 and TRBJ2-5; TRBD2 aligns across 9 bases. The V segment lost 3 bases and the J segment 4 bases; nucleotides outside the gene matches: 12. This CDR3 spans 16 amino acids. The germline V gene encodes CDR1 SQVTM and CDR2 ANQGSEA. This chain's CDR3 is CSVDGLAGYGLETQYF. The CDR3, as DNA: TGCAGCGTTGACGGGCTAGCGGGATACGGTTTAGAGACCCAGTACTTC. Based on the CDR3 plus reference TRBV29-1 and TRBJ2-5, the full variable domain is SAVISQKPSRDICQRGTSLTIQCQVDSQVTMMFWYRQQPGQSLTLIATANQGSEATYESGFVIDKFPISRPNLTFSTLTVSNMSPEDSSIYLCSVDGLAGYGLETQYFGPGTRLLVL.

This clonotype has just one count. V is TRBV7-9 and J is TRBJ2-3, with 9 positions matching TRBD2. J gave up 3 bases and V 1 base, and 11 bases lay outside the gene matches. The CDR3 extends over 18 amino acids. CDR1 and CDR2 (germline): SEHNR, FQNEAQ (reference sequence). The CDR3 spells CASSLGTLAGFGTDTQYF. The CDR3 coding sequence is TGTGCCAGCAGCTTAGGGACTCTAGCGGGATTCGGGACAGATACGCAGTATTTT.

The chain uses TRBV4-1 and TRBJ1-6; the match to TRBD1 covers 8 bases. Germline CDR1 and CDR2: MGHRA and YSYEKL. The CDR3 is 15 amino acids. Losses at the gene ends were 0 bases for V and 13 bases for J; bases not matched to a gene: 8. The CDR3 loop reads CASSQDQGQVDPLHF. The DNA for the CDR3 is TGCGCCAGCAGCCAAGATCAGGGACAGGTTGATCCCCTCCACTTT.

The V call is TRBV7-2, the J call TRBJ1-6; no definite D call. CDR3 length: 13 residues. With 2 bases removed from V and 10 bases from J, the gap between germline ends came to 9 bases. The germline CDR1 and CDR2 sequences are SGHTA and FQGNSA. CDR3: CASSLSTKSPLHF. The CDR3 DNA follows: TGTGCCAGCAGCTTAAGTACCAAATCACCCCTCCACTTT. The full variable domain, with the rest looked up from reference TRBV7-2 and TRBJ1-6, is GAGVSQSPSNKVTEKGKDVELRCDPISGHTALYWYRQSLGQGLEFLIYFQGNSAPDKSGLPSDRFSAERTGGSVSTLTIQRTQQEDSAVYLCASSLSTKSPLHFGNGTRLTVT.

The chain recombines TRBV6-1 with TRBJ2-1; tentative D call: TRBD2 (5 bases). The CDR3 contains 15 residues. Trimming shortened V by 6 bases and J by 0 bases, and 12 bases separated the two germline ends. Germline V gene sequence: CDR1 MNHNS, CDR2 SASEGT. Written as DNA, the CDR3 is TGTGCCAGCAGGAAAACTAGTAACTCCTACAATGAGCAGTTCTTC. Its protein is CASRKTSNSYNEQFF.

The chain uses TRBV20-1 and TRBJ1-5, with 7 positions matching TRBD1. The germline V gene has CDR1 DFQATT and CDR2 SNEGSKA (reference sequence). Trimming at V came to 5 bases and at J to 5 bases, leaving 6 bases not matched to a gene. This CDR3 is 13 amino acids long. The CDR3 coding sequence is TGCAGTGCTCCACAGGGGACAGATCAGCCCCAGCATTTT. Its translation is CSAPQGTDQPQHF.

The genes are TRBV19 and TRBJ1-5, with a tentative D call TRBD1 (5 bases). From germline, CDR1 is LNHDA and CDR2 SQIVND (reference sequence). This CDR3 is built from 15 residues. V was cut by 7 bases and J by 2 bases, with 15 bases left in between. The CDR3 loop is CASTQGVRRNQPQHF. The CDR3 region has the DNA TGTGCCAGTACTCAAGGGGTACGGCGCAATCAGCCCCAGCATTTT.

The rearrangement uses TRBV4-3 and TRBJ1-3; D gene ambiguous. V shed 0 bases and J shed 2 bases, with 8 bases lying between them. Germline V CDR1 and CDR2: LGHNA, YSLEER. CDR3 length: 15 amino acids. The chain's CDR3 is CASSQEGSAGNTIYF. The DNA for the CDR3 is TGCGCCAGCAGCCAAGAGGGCAGCGCTGGAAACACCATATATTTT.

Only a few counts were recorded for this clonotype. This chain connects TRBV11-2 to TRBJ1-3; D call uncertain. V gave up 5 bases and J gave up 4 bases, with 3 bases separating them. Germline CDR1 reads SGHAT; CDR2 reads FQNNGV. The CDR3 spans 11 residues. The CDR3 here is CASSQGNTIYF. The CDR3 nucleotides are TGTGCCAGCAGCCAAGGAAACACCATATATTTT. Complete variable domain (other parts from reference TRBV11-2 and TRBJ1-3): EAGVAQSPRYKIIEKRQSVAFWCNPISGHATLYWYQQILGQGPKLLIQFQNNGVVDDSQLPKDRFSAERLKGVDSTLKIQPAKLEDSAVYLCASSQGNTIYFGEGSWLTVV.

The chain links TRBV6-2 or TRBV6-3 to TRBJ2-3; the match to TRBD2 covers 7 bases. The CDR3 consists of 18 residues. CDR1 is MNHEY, CDR2 SVGEGT, per germline. V gave up 2 bases and J gave up 0 bases; unmatched junction bases: 11. The DNA of the CDR3 is TGTGCCAGCAGTTACAGCTCAAGGGCTAGCGGTAGCACAGATACGCAGTATTTT. It encodes CASSYSSRASGSTDTQYF.

The V call is TRBV5-4, the J call TRBJ2-3; tentatively, D is TRBD2 (5 bases). This CDR3 is 15 amino acids long. Trimming shortened V by 0 bases and J by 2 bases, and 10 bases separated the two germline ends. Germline V lookup: CDR1 SGHNT, CDR2 YYREEE (reference sequence). Here the CDR3 reads CASSLEAEHTDTQYF. CDR3 coding DNA: TGTGCCAGCAGCTTGGAAGCGGAACACACAGATACGCAGTATTTT.